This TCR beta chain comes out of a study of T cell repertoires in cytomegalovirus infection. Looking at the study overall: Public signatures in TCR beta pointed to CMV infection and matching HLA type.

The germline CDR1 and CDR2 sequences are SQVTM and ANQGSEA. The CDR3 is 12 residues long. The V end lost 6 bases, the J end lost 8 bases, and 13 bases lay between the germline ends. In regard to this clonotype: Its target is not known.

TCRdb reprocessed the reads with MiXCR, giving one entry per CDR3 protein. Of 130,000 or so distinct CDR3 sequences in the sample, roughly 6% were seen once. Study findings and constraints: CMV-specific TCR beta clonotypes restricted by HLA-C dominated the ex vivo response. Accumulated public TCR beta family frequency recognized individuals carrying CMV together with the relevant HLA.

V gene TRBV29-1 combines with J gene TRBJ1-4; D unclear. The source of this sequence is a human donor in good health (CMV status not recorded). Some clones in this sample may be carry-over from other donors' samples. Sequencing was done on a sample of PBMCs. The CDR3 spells CSVGRTEEKLFF. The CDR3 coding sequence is TGCAGCGTGGGCCGGACGGAGGAAAAACTGTTTTTT.